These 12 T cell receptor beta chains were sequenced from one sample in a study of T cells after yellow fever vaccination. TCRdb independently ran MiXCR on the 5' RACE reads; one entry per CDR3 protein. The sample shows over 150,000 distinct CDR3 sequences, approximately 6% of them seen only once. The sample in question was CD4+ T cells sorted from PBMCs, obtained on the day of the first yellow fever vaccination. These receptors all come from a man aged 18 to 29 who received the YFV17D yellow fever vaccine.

CDR3 protein: CASSGREAKPQHF. In DNA, the CDR3 is TGTGCCAGCAGTGGAAGGGAGGCAAAGCCCCAGCATTTT. The V gene is TRBV2, the J gene TRBJ1-5; unclear D gene. Between the trimmed V and J ends, which lost 4 bases and 8 bases, there was a span of 12 bases. CDR3 size: 13 residues. Germline CDR1 reads SNHLY; CDR2 reads FYNNEI.

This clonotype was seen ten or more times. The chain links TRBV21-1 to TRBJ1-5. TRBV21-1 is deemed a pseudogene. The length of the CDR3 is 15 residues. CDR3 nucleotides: TGTGCCAGCAGCACAAAGAGGGGACGGCCGCAGCCCCAGCATTTT. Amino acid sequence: CASSTKRGRPQPQHF.

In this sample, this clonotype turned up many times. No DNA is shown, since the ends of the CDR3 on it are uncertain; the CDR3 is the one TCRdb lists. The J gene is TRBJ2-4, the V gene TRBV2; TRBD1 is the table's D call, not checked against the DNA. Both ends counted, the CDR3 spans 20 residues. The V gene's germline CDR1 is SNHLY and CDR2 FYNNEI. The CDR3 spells CASSEALRARGRRAKNIQYF.

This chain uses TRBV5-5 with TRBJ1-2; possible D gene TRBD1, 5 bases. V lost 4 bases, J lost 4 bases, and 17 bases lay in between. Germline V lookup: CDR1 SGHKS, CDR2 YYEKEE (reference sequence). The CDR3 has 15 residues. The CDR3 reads CASSGTTEAIYGYTF. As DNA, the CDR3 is TGTGCCAGCAGCGGCACGACAGAGGCAATCTATGGCTACACCTTC.

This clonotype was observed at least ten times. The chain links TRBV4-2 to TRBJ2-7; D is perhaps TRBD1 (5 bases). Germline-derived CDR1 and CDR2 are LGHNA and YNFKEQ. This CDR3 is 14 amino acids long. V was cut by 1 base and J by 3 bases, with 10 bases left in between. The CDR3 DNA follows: TGTGCCAGCAGCCAAGGGGTGGACAACTACGAGCAGTACTTC. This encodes CASSQGVDNYEQYF.

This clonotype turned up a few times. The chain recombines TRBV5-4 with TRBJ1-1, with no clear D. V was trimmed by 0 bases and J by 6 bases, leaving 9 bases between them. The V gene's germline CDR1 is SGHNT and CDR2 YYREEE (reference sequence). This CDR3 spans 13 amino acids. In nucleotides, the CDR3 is TGTGCCAGCAGCTTGGATCAGGTGGCTGAAGCTTTCTTT. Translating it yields CASSLDQVAEAFF.

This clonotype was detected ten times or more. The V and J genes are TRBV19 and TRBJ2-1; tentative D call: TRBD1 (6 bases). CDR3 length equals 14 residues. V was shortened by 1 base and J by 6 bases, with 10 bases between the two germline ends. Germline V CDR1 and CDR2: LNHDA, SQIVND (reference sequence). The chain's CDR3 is CASSIGGHFNEQFF. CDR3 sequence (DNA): TGTGCCAGTAGTATAGGGGGACACTTCAATGAGCAGTTCTTC.

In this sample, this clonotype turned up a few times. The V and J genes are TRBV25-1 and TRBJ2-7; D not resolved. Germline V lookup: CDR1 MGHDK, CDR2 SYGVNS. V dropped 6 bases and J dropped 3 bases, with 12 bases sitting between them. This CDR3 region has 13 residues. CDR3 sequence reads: CASSGRKGYEQYF. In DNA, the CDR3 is TGTGCCAGCAGCGGCCGGAAGGGCTACGAGCAGTACTTC.

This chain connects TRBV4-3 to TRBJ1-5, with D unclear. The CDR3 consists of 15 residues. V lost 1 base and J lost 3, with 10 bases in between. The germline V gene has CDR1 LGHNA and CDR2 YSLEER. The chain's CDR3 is CASSQGAQFNQPQHF. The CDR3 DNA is TGCGCCAGCAGCCAAGGTGCGCAGTTCAATCAGCCCCAGCATTTT.

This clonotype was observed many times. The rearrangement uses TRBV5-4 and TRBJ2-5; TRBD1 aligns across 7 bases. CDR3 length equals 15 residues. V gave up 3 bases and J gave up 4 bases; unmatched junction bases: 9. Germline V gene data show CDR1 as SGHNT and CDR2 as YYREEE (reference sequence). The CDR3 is CASSSNARQGETQYF. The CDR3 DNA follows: TGTGCCAGCAGCTCAAACGCCCGACAGGGAGAGACCCAGTACTTC.

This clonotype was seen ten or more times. DNA for the CDR3: TGTGCCAGCAGCTGGAGGGAGGGATGGACCACTGAAGCTTTCTTT. Translating gives CASSWREGWTTEAFF. J is TRBJ1-1 and V is TRBV5-4, with D unclear. The CDR3 consists of 15 residues. Germline V gives CDR1 SGHNT, CDR2 YYREEE (reference sequence). V shed 3 bases and J shed 4 bases, with 16 bases lying between them.

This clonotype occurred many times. The CDR3 loop reads CATGEAYEQYV. Here the CDR3 DNA reads TGTGCCACCGGTGAAGCCTACGAGCAGTACGTC. The J gene is TRBJ2-7, the V gene TRBV6-2 or TRBV6-3; D gene ambiguous. The CDR3 has 11 residues. Trimming removed 10 bases from V and 2 bases from J, with 9 bases in between. Germline CDR1 reads MNHEY; CDR2 reads SVGEGT.